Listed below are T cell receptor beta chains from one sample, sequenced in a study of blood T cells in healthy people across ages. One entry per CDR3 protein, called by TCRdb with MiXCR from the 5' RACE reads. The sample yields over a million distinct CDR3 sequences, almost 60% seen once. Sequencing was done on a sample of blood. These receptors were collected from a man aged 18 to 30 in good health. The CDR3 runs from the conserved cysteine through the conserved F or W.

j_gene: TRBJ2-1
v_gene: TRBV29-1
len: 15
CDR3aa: CSVQLPRLGDNEQFF

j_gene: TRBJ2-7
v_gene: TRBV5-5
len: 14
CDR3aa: CASSDLGGTYEQYF

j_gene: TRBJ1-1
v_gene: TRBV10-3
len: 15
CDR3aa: CAISDLGDSNTEAFF

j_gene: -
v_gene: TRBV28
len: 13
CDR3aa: CASSRRGGPEQFF

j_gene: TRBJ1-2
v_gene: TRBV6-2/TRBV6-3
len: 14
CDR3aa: CASTGTGLNYGYTF

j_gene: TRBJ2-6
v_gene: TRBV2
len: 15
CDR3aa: CASRGRGTGANVLTF

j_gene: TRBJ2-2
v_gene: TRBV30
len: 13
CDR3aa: CACPSIGTGELFF

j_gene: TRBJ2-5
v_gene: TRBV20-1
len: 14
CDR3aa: CSALTDRGQETQYF

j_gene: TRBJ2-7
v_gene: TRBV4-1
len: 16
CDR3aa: CASSQDPTGSSDEQYF

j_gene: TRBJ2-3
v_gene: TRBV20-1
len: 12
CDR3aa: CSARGRVDTQYF

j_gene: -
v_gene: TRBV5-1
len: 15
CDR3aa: CASSLVGQGENIQYF

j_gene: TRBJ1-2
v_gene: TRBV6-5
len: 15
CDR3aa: CASSRGPDRGGGYTF

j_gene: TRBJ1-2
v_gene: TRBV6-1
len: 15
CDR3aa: CASTATRDYNYGYTF

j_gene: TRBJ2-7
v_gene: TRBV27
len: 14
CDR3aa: CASSFWDRGTEQYF